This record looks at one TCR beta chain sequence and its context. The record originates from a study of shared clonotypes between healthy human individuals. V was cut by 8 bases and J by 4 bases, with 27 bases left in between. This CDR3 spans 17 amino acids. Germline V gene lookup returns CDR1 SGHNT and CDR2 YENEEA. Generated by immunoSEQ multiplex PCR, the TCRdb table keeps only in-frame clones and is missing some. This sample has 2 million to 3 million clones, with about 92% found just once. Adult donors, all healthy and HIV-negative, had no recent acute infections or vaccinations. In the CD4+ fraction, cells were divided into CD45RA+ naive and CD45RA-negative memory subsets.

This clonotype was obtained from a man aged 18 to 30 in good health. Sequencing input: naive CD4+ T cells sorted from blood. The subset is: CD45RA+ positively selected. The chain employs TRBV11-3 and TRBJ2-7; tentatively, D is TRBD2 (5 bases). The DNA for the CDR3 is TGTGCCAGCCCCAACGAGGACTGGGCTAGCAACCCTTACGAGCAGTACTTC. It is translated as CASPNEDWASNPYEQYF.